The entry below gives a single TCR beta chain sequence along with its context. This clone turned up a few times. No cognate antigen has been identified for it. No base qualities exist here, and no much larger clone lies one base off it. The CDR3 regions of human TCRbeta chains were analyzed by immunosequencing. In the source study's methods: Repertoire TCRs were matched against a reference library of SARS-CoV-2-specific TCRs generated with the MIRA antigen-specificity platform. Breadth was defined as the fraction of unique TCRs that were SARS-CoV-2-associated. Depth was defined as the fraction of total T cells that were SARS-CoV-2-associated. Each spike-specific TCR was assigned to its reactive spike region and to a CD4 or CD8 class using the MIRA data. Log10-transformed breadth and depth values were compared by one-way ANOVA with Sidak's multiple comparisons tests. The table was pulled from immuneACCESS by TCRdb, which kept in-frame rearrangements only. Such tables lose some clones; where checked, under half of the loss comes from unresolved V genes, and the rest has no known cause. V and J calls and clone size are as listed in that table; D and trimming were resolved from the DNA. A total of about 110,000 clones appear in this sample, about 85% of them only once. The ten top clones hold 5.5% to 8% of the sample.

Taken from the germline V gene (reference sequence), the CDR1 and CDR2 loops are SGHKS and YYEKEE. The trim is 1 base for V and 6 bases for J, with a gap of 13 bases between the germline ends. Including the terminal cysteine and phenylalanine, the CDR3 comprises 15 residues. Only CDR3 DNA remains: 45 bases, in frame from the first base. The time point label corresponds to: baseline before first vaccination. The vaccinee samples were drawn from two UK trials, COV001 and COV002, one of which was a single-blind randomized controlled phase 2/3 trial testing AZD1222 (ChAdOx1 nCoV-19) in healthy adults. For TCRbeta chain sequencing, PBMC samples from trial participants were taken at day 0 and at day 28 after the second dose. The sample comes from a study of T cell responses to AZD1222 COVID-19 vaccine (dated by TCRdb to the early 2020s). In terms of the full investigation: AZD1222 recipients given second doses at about 4 weeks or at about 12 weeks were pooled, since spike-specific TCR depth and breadth were not found to differ between the two schedules. A total of 230 to 250 trial participants underwent TCR sequencing, of whom 200 to 220 had received two doses of AZD1222 and some 25 had received two doses of the MenACWY control vaccine. Trial participants were enrolled by age into 18-55, 56-69 and 70-plus year subgroups, with around 150, 28 and 57 TCR-sequenced participants respectively. Broad study findings and their caveats: Because no samples from the day 14 peak response were available, repertoires could be characterized only after the peak T cell response. Most participants were white British and females outnumbered males, and the authors suggested that clonal diversity may have been underestimated. In the small 56-69-year group, the increase in depth fell short of significance, most likely because of low power. A significant rise in spike-specific TCR breadth and depth was observed after two AZD1222 doses relative to day 0 and relative to MenACWY recipients. Vaccine-associated CD4 TCRs spanned the whole spike protein, with dominant responses in regions 160-218 and 743-854. Nearly half of unique spike-specific TCRs reportedly recognized epitopes outside regions mutated in the B.1.351 and B.1.1.7 variants. Conclusions about previously exposed vaccinees are limited, since just five or six AZD1222 recipients were seropositive for SARS-CoV-2 at baseline.

The TCR originated in an adult in good health. This material consisted of peripheral blood, taken on day 0 of AZD1222 vaccination. The chain is assembled from TRBV5-5 and TRBJ1-4; no confident D gene assignment can be made. Here is the DNA: TGTGCCAGCAGCTTGCTTGGTGAAGTAGATGAAAAACTGTTTTTT. This translates into CASSLLGEVDEKLFF.